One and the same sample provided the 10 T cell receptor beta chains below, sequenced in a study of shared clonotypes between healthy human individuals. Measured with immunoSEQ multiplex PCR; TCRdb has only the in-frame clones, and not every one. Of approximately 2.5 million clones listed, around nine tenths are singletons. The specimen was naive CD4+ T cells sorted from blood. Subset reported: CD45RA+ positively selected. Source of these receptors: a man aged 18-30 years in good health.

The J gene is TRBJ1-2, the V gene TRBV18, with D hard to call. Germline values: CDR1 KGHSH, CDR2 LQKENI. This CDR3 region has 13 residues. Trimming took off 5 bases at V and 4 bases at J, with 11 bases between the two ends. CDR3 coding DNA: TGTGCCAGCTCAGGCCTGGACGGCTATGGCTACACCTTC. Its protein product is CASSGLDGYGYTF.

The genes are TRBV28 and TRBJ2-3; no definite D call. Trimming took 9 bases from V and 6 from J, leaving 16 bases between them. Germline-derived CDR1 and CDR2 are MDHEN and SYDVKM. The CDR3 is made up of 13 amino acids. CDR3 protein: CASEAATLDTQYF. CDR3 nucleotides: TGTGCCAGTGAGGCCGCCACGCTGGATACGCAGTATTTT.

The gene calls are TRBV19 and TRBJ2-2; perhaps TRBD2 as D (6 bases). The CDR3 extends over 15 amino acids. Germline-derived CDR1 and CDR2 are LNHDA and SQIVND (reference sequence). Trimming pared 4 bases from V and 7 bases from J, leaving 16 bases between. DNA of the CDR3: TGTGCCAGTAGTAGCCTGGGCGGGATCAGCGGGGAGCTGTTTTTT. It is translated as CASSSLGGISGELFF.

The CDR3, as DNA: TGTGCCAGCAAGGCTAGCGGGAGTTCTGTTGAGCAGTTCTTC. It encodes CASKASGSSVEQFF. The rearrangement joins TRBV6-1 to TRBJ2-1, with TRBD2 identical over 10 bases. This CDR3 contains 14 residues. The junction had 9 bases not matched to a gene; V was cut back by 7 bases and J by 9 bases. Germline lookup yields CDR1 MNHNS and CDR2 SASEGT.

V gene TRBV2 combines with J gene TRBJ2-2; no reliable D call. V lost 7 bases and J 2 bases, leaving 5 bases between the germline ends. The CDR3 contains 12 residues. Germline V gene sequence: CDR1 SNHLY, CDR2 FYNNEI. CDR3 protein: CASTINTGELFF. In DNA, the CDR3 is TGTGCCAGCACTATAAACACCGGGGAGCTGTTTTTT.

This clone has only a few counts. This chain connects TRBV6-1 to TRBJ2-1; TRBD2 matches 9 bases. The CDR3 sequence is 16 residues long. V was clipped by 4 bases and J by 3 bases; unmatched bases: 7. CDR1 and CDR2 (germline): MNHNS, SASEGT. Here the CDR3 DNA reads TGTGCCAGCAGTGTCGGTCCTAGCGGGGTCTACAATGAGCAGTTCTTC. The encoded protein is CASSVGPSGVYNEQFF.

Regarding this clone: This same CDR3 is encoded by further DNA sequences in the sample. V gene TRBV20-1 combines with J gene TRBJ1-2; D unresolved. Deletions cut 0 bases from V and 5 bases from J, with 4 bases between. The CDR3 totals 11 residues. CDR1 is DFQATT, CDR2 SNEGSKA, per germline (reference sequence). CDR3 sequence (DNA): TGCAGTGCTAGAGAGGGGTATGGCTACACCTTC. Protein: CSAREGYGYTF.

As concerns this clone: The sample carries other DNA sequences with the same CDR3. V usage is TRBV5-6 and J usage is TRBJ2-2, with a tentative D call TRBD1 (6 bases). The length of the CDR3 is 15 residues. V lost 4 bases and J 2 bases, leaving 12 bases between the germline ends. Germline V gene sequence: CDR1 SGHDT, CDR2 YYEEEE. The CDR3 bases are TGTGCCAGCAGCCTCAGGGGACCAAACACCGGGGAGCTGTTTTTT. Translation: CASSLRGPNTGELFF.

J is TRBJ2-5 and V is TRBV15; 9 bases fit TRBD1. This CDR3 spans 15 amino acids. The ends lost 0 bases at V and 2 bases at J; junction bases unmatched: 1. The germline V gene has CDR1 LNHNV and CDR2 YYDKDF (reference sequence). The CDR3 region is CATSRDGTGQETQYF. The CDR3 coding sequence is TGTGCCACCAGCAGAGATGGGACAGGGCAAGAGACCCAGTACTTC.

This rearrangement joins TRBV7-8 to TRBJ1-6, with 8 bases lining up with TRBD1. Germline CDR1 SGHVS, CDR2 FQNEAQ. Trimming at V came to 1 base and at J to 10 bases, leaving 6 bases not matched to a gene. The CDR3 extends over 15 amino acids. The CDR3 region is CASSLGTGTGSPLHF. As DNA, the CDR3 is TGTGCCAGCAGCTTAGGGACAGGGACGGGGTCACCCCTCCACTTT.